A single sample is the source of the 28 T cell receptor beta chains below, sequenced in a study of T cell changes during pregnancy in multiple sclerosis. Sequencing used immunoSEQ multiplex PCR; TCRdb keeps in-frame clones, though not all of them. The sample consists of roughly 72,000 clones, roughly 90% of them appearing once. The specimen was peripheral blood, collected in the first trimester of pregnancy. These receptors were taken from a female donor in good health, enrolled as a control in a pregnancy study.

This clone was observed a few times. V and J are TRBV7-2 and TRBJ1-2, with D unclear. V was clipped by 2 bases and J by 3 bases, with 7 bases between them. Germline CDR1 and CDR2: SGHTA and FQGNSA. This CDR3 region has 13 residues. In DNA form, the CDR3 reads TGTGCCAGCAGCTTAAAGGCGGACTATGGCTACACCTTC. Its protein is CASSLKADYGYTF.

The V and J genes are TRBV19 and TRBJ2-7; a possible D gene is TRBD1 (6 bases). CDR1 and CDR2 (germline): LNHDA, SQIVND (reference sequence). The CDR3 is 12 amino acids. Trimming stripped 5 bases from V and 2 bases from J, with 7 bases between. This chain's CDR3 is CASSDRPYEQYF. As DNA, the CDR3 is TGTGCCAGTAGTGACAGGCCCTACGAGCAGTACTTC.

The V and J genes are TRBV18 and TRBJ1-1; 8 nucleotides match TRBD1. Trimming took 4 bases from V and 0 from J; bases not matched to a gene: 10. The length of the CDR3 is 17 residues. Germline V lookup: CDR1 KGHSH, CDR2 LQKENI. CDR3 loop: CASSRNRDRHVNTEAFF. CDR3 coding DNA: TGTGCCAGCTCACGTAACCGGGACAGGCACGTGAACACTGAAGCTTTCTTT.

The V call is TRBV6-5, the J call TRBJ2-7; perhaps TRBD1 as D (5 bases). CDR3 length equals 14 residues. V lost 0 bases, J lost 6 bases, and 12 bases lay in between. Germline V gene lookup returns CDR1 MNHEY and CDR2 SVGAGI. CDR3 sequence reads: CASSYSGEQSEQYF. CDR3 bases: TGTGCCAGCAGTTACTCAGGGGAACAGAGCGAGCAGTACTTC.

The J gene is TRBJ1-2, the V gene TRBV6-1, with 11 bases lining up with TRBD1. The germline CDR1 and CDR2 sequences are MNHNS and SASEGT. The CDR3 sequence is 15 residues long. The junction had 5 bases not matched to a gene; V was cut back by 4 bases and J by 4 bases. CDR3 loop: CASSGTGGASYGYTF. For the CDR3, the DNA is TGTGCCAGCAGTGGGACAGGGGGCGCCTCCTATGGCTACACCTTC.

This clone was counted only a few times. The chain carries TRBV6-1 and TRBJ2-2; 7 bases fit TRBD2. Germline V lookup: CDR1 MNHNS, CDR2 SASEGT. CDR3 length: 15 amino acids. V dropped 1 base and J dropped 4; count of bases not matched to a gene: 3. CDR3 loop: CASSEDWGGTGELFF. The CDR3 region has the DNA TGTGCCAGCAGTGAAGATTGGGGGGGCACCGGGGAGCTGTTTTTT.

This chain links TRBV5-1 with TRBJ2-1; 10 positions match TRBD2. The trim removed 3 bases at V and 2 bases at J, leaving 11 bases unmatched. The CDR3 covers 18 residues. Germline lookup yields CDR1 SGHRS and CDR2 YFSETQ. CDR3 sequence (DNA): TGCGCCAGCAGCTCCTCCCCCTTTCTAGCGGGAGCCTACAATGAGCAGTTCTTC. Translating gives CASSSSPFLAGAYNEQFF.

This chain connects TRBV7-9 to TRBJ2-1, with 13 bases aligning to TRBD2. Trimming removed 10 bases from V and 8 bases from J; junction bases left unmatched: 8. CDR3 length: 14 amino acids. CDR1 and CDR2 from the germline V gene are SEHNR and FQNEAQ (reference sequence). The CDR3 spells CATSRTSGSYEQFF. Here the CDR3 DNA reads TGTGCCACCAGTCGGACTAGCGGGAGCTATGAGCAGTTCTTC.

The V call is TRBV6-4, the J call TRBJ2-3; 8 bases are a match to TRBD2. V gave up 4 bases and J gave up 2 bases; unmatched junction bases: 5. This CDR3 has 15 residues. CDR1 is MRHNA and CDR2 is SNTAGT in the germline V gene. This CDR3 is CASSGGSGATDTQYF. CDR3 DNA: TGTGCCAGCAGTGGTGGTAGCGGGGCCACAGATACGCAGTATTTT.

This chain links TRBV5-4 with TRBJ1-1; TRBD1 is a possible D gene (5 bases). V lost 6 bases, J lost 3 bases, and 15 bases lay in between. The CDR3 consists of 14 residues. From germline, CDR1 is SGHNT and CDR2 YYREEE (reference sequence). The CDR3 DNA sequence: TGTGCCAGCACCCCACCCGGAGGGGACACTGAAGCTTTCTTT. It translates to CASTPPGGDTEAFF.

The chain carries TRBV30 and TRBJ2-5; 7 bases fit TRBD2. This CDR3 spans 12 amino acids. Germline-derived CDR1 and CDR2 are GTSNPN and SVGIG (reference sequence). V was clipped by 2 bases and J by 4 bases; unmatched bases: 1. CDR3 region: CAWSTGGETQYF. The DNA for the CDR3 is TGTGCCTGGAGTACGGGGGGAGAGACCCAGTACTTC. The variable domain in full, with the rest retrieved from reference TRBV30 and TRBJ2-5, is SQTIHQWPATLVQPVGSPLSLECTVEGTSNPNLYWYRQAAGRGLQLLFYSVGIGQISSEVPQNLSASRPQDRQFILSSKKLLLSDSGFYLCAWSTGGETQYFGPGTRLLVL.

Only one count was recorded for this clone. DNA for the CDR3: TGTGCCAGTAGTAGATGGCTAGCGGACTCCTACAATGAGCAGTTCTTC. The encoded protein is CASSRWLADSYNEQFF. V and J are TRBV19 and TRBJ2-1; 7 bases are shared with TRBD2. V shed 4 bases, J shed 0 bases, and the junction held 6 bases outside the gene matches. This CDR3 spans 16 amino acids. The V gene's germline CDR1 is LNHDA and CDR2 SQIVND (reference sequence).

The V gene is TRBV10-3, the J gene TRBJ1-2; no reliable D call. Germline CDR1 is ENHRY and CDR2 is SYGVKD. Trimming cost V 4 bases and J 6 bases, with 12 bases left between them. CDR3 length: 13 amino acids. The CDR3 DNA is TGTGCCATCAGTGGACTGGCTGAGAATGGCTACACCTTC. This sequence encodes CAISGLAENGYTF.

The chain has TRBV5-4 and TRBJ1-5, with TRBD1 matching 9 bases. Germline CDR1 and CDR2: SGHNT and YYREEE (reference sequence). After removal of 3 bases from V and 7 bases from J, the junction contained 11 bases not matched to a gene. The CDR3 is 16 amino acids. CDR3 loop: CASSSGPGQGNQPQHF. In nucleotides, the CDR3 is TGTGCCAGCAGCTCGGGTCCAGGACAGGGGAACCAGCCCCAGCATTTT.

The V gene is TRBV6-1, the J gene TRBJ2-3; D is unresolved. Trimming pared 1 base from V and 3 bases from J, leaving 8 bases between. Germline V gene data show CDR1 as MNHNS and CDR2 as SASEGT. The CDR3 spans 14 residues. CDR3 residues: CASSEVPGTDTQYF. DNA for the CDR3: TGTGCCAGCAGTGAAGTCCCCGGGACAGATACGCAGTATTTT.

The V and J genes are TRBV5-1 and TRBJ2-7; D may be TRBD2 (5 bases). Looked up from germline, CDR1 is SGHRS and CDR2 is YFSETQ. CDR3 size: 15 residues. Trimming took 6 bases from V and 5 from J, leaving 21 bases between them. CDR3 sequence: CASTFGGTPGDEQYF. The CDR3 DNA is TGCGCCAGCACATTTGGAGGTACCCCGGGCGACGAGCAGTACTTC.

This rearrangement joins TRBV2 to TRBJ1-5, with D unresolved. CDR1 and CDR2 (germline): SNHLY, FYNNEI. The CDR3 is 20 residues long. With 3 bases removed from V and 1 base from J, the gap between germline ends came to 25 bases. CDR3 amino acids: CASSELLPYTADESNQPQHF. DNA of the CDR3: TGTGCCAGCAGTGAGCTACTACCTTACACTGCTGACGAGAGCAATCAGCCCCAGCATTTT.

This clone was counted between two and nine times. J is TRBJ1-6 and V is TRBV6-4; TRBD1 matches 9 bases. CDR1 MRHNA and CDR2 SNTAGT come from the germline V gene. CDR3 length: 14 residues. The trim removed 10 bases at V and 9 bases at J, leaving 10 bases unmatched. The DNA of the CDR3 is TGTGCCACCGGTACCGGGACAGGGAGTTCACCCCTCCACTTT. Its protein is CATGTGTGSSPLHF.

This chain links TRBV5-1 with TRBJ1-4; TRBD1 might be the D (5 bases). This CDR3 is 17 amino acids long. Germline V gene sequence: CDR1 SGHRS, CDR2 YFSETQ. V shed 4 bases and J shed 0 bases, with 16 bases lying between them. The CDR3 reads CASSAGHLEATNEKLFF. For the CDR3, the DNA is TGCGCCAGCAGCGCCGGACATCTAGAAGCAACTAATGAAAAACTGTTTTTT.

The chain joins TRBV28 to TRBJ2-7; TRBD2 agrees at 7 bases. The germline V gene encodes CDR1 MDHEN and CDR2 SYDVKM. After removal of 7 bases from V and 3 bases from J, the junction contained 12 bases not matched to a gene. The CDR3 consists of 15 residues. The CDR3 DNA reads TGTGCCAGCACCCCTGGGGGGGGTTTAGTCTACGAGCAGTACTTC. Translating it yields CASTPGGGLVYEQYF.

This chain uses TRBV9 with TRBJ1-2, with D perhaps TRBD1 (5 bases). This CDR3 has 15 residues. Between the trimmed V and J ends, which lost 4 bases and 3 bases, there was a span of 16 bases. CDR1 and CDR2 from the germline V gene are SGDLS and YYNGEE. The DNA of the CDR3 is TGTGCCAGCAGCCCCAGGGCGGGACCATACTATGGCTACACCTTC. Protein sequence: CASSPRAGPYYGYTF. The full variable domain, rest sourced from reference TRBV9 and TRBJ1-2, is DSGVTQTPKHLITATGQRVTLRCSPRSGDLSVYWYQQSLDQGLQFLIQYYNGEERAKGNILERFSAQQFPDLHSELNLSSLELGDSALYFCASSPRAGPYYGYTFGSGTRLTVV.

The genes are TRBV18 and TRBJ1-2, with 7 bases aligning to TRBD1. Germline values: CDR1 KGHSH, CDR2 LQKENI. Trimming at V came to 8 bases and at J to 4 bases, leaving 16 bases not matched to a gene. The CDR3 has 16 amino acids. The DNA of the CDR3 is TGTGCCAGCCGCCAGGGGGGCCAGTCTAGGGTCTATGGCTACACCTTC. Its translation is CASRQGGQSRVYGYTF.

The chain uses TRBV5-6 and TRBJ2-3, with 8 bases that match TRBD1. Germline V gives CDR1 SGHDT, CDR2 YYEEEE. Trimming took 4 bases from V and 0 from J; bases not matched to a gene: 7. This CDR3 comprises 16 residues. DNA for the CDR3: TGTGCCAGCAGCGGCGGGACAGGTCTCAGCACAGATACGCAGTATTTT. Encoded protein: CASSGGTGLSTDTQYF.

This sequence joins TRBV6-5 and TRBJ1-1; 8 bases align to TRBD1. The CDR3 has 14 residues. With V trimmed by 8 bases and J by 1 base, 6 bases remained unmatched. The V gene's germline CDR1 is MNHEY and CDR2 SVGAGI. The CDR3 loop reads CASGNDRGNTEAFF. The CDR3 region has the DNA TGTGCCAGCGGAAACGACAGGGGGAACACTGAAGCTTTCTTT.

J is TRBJ2-3 and V is TRBV7-2; 9 positions agree with TRBD1. This CDR3 is 17 amino acids long. Trimming cost V 1 base and J 3 bases; bases outside gene matches: 8. Germline-derived CDR1 and CDR2 are SGHTA and FQGNSA. CDR3 in amino acids: CASSLEGTGISTDTQYF. The CDR3 bases are TGTGCCAGCAGCTTAGAGGGGACAGGGATTAGTACAGATACGCAGTATTTT.

In DNA form, the CDR3 reads TGTGCCAGCAGCGTAGTTGGGGGGGCGGGGACCGAGCAGTACTTC. Translated: CASSVVGGAGTEQYF. This sequence joins TRBV9 and TRBJ2-7; weak D call: TRBD2 (7 bases). Germline CDR1 is SGDLS and CDR2 is YYNGEE. The CDR3 consists of 15 residues. V lost 0 bases to trimming and J lost 6 bases, with 16 bases between them.

The V gene is TRBV5-1, the J gene TRBJ1-2, with D perhaps TRBD1 (5 bases). Trimming cost V 4 bases and J 5 bases, with 12 bases left between them. Germline V gives CDR1 SGHRS, CDR2 YFSETQ. This CDR3 spans 13 amino acids. CDR3 in DNA: TGCGCCAGCAGCGGGGGGGACCGATATGGCTACACCTTC. It is translated as CASSGGDRYGYTF.

The chain couples TRBV29-1 to TRBJ2-6; tentative D call: TRBD1 (5 bases). The CDR3 is 15 amino acids. Germline V gene lookup returns CDR1 SQVTM and CDR2 ANQGSEA. Trimming pared 6 bases from V and 0 bases from J, leaving 12 bases between. The DNA of the CDR3 is TGCAGCGTGGTTCTTGGGGCCTCTGGGGCCAACGTCCTGACTTTC. Translating gives CSVVLGASGANVLTF.